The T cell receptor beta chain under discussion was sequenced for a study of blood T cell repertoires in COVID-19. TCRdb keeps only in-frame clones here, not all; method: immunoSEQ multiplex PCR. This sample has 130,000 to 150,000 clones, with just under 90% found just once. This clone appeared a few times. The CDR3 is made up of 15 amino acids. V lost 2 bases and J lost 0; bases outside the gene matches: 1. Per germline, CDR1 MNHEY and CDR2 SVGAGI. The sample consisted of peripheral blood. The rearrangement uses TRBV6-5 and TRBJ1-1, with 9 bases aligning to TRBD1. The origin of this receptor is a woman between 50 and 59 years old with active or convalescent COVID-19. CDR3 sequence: CASSYGDRVNTEAFF. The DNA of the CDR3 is TGTGCCAGCAGTTACGGGGACAGGGTGAACACTGAAGCTTTCTTT.